This T cell receptor (beta chain) was observed in a study of blood T cells in healthy people across ages. The CDR3 extends over 14 amino acids. Germline CDR1 MGHDK, CDR2 SYGVNS. Unmatched junction bases numbered 7, after V lost 5 bases and J lost 8 bases. Each donor had approximately 10 milliliters of peripheral blood drawn. The authors ran a second PCR of about 6 to 11 cycles using a sample-barcoded 5' primer and a J-beta primer mix. A single record per CDR3 protein comes from TCRdb applying MiXCR to the 5' RACE reads. Of 1.4 million or so distinct CDR3 sequences in the sample, 42% were seen once. In this sample, this clonotype turned up a few times.

The receptor comes from a young woman in good health. The chain is built from TRBV25-1 and TRBJ1-4; 8 bases agree with TRBD1. The sequenced sample consisted of blood. The CDR3 reads CASSQGAFWEKLFF. The CDR3 nucleotides are TGTGCCAGCAGTCAGGGGGCATTTTGGGAAAAACTGTTTTTT.